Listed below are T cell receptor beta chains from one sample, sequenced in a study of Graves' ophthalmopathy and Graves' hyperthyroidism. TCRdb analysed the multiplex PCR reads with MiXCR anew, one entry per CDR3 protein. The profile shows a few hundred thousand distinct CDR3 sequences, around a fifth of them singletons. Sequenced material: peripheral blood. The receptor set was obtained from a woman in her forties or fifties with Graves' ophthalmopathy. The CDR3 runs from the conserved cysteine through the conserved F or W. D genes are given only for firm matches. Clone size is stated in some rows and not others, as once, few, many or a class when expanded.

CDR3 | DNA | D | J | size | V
CSVAGDRNEQYF | TGCAGCGTTGCGGGGGATCGGAACGAGCAGTACTTC | - | TRBJ2-7 | many | TRBV29-1
CASSLAVRLGYTF | TGTGCCAGCAGTTTAGCTGTCAGGCTTGGCTACACCTTC | - | TRBJ1-2 | many | TRBV12-3/TRBV12-4
CASSIQGTAGYTF | TGTGCCAGCAGTATACAGGGAACAGCTGGCTACACCTTC | - | TRBJ1-2 | many | TRBV6-5
CASSPSGSSGELFF | TGTGCCAGCAGCCCCTCAGGGAGTTCCGGGGAGCTGTTTTTT | - | TRBJ2-2 | - | TRBV7-3
CASRETASMTQHF | TGTGCCAGCAGAGAGACGGCCTCTATGACCCAGCATTTT | - | TRBJ1-5 | many | TRBV27
CSAYRTGRDQPQHF | TGCAGTGCTTACCGGACAGGGAGGGATCAGCCCCAGCATTTT | TRBD1 | TRBJ1-5 | many | TRBV20-1
CASSDEGPSYEQYF | TGTGCCAGCAGTGACGAGGGGCCCTCCTACGAGCAGTACTTC | - | TRBJ2-7 | many | TRBV6-1
CASSATGGNNSPLHF | TGCGCCAGCAGCGCTACAGGGGGTAATAATTCACCCCTCCACTTT | TRBD1 | TRBJ1-6 | many | TRBV5-1
CASSVTGRGEQYF | TGTGCCAGCAGCGTAACGGGCAGGGGCGAGCAGTACTTC | - | TRBJ2-7 | many | TRBV9
CASSIGHGTSLQETQYF | TGTGCCAGTAGTATCGGGCACGGAACGAGCCTCCAAGAGACCCAGTACTTC | - | TRBJ2-5 | - | TRBV19
CASSLDPIQETQYF | TGTGCCAGCAGCTTAGATCCTATCCAAGAGACCCAGTACTTC | - | TRBJ2-5 | - | TRBV11-2
CASSEGDTAQPQHF | TGTGCCAGCAGTGAAGGGGACACTGCCCAGCCCCAGCATTTT | - | TRBJ1-5 | many | TRBV2
CASSLAFNAGELFF | TGTGCCAGCAGTTTAGCATTCAATGCCGGGGAGCTGTTTTTT | - | TRBJ2-2 | many | TRBV28
CASSLSVTGGGYTF | TGTGCCAGCAGTTTATCGGTGACGGGCGGTGGCTACACCTTC | - | TRBJ1-2 | - | TRBV12-3/TRBV12-4
CASSYRGVRNEQYF | TGTGCCAGCAGTTACAGGGGGGTCAGGAACGAGCAGTACTTC | - | TRBJ2-7 | many | TRBV6-5
CASSFGKSNTEAFF | TGTGCCAGCAGTTTCGGGAAATCGAACACTGAAGCTTTCTTT | - | TRBJ1-1 | - | TRBV28
CACQTRTDNSPLHF | TGTGCCTGCCAAACCCGGACGGATAATTCACCCCTCCACTTT | - | TRBJ1-6 | many | TRBV30
CASSQAGPNTEAFF | TGTGCCAGCAGCCAAGCTGGCCCGAACACTGAAGCTTTCTTT | - | TRBJ1-1 | many | TRBV14
CATSRSGQSHNQPQHF | TGTGCCACCAGCAGATCGGGACAGTCGCACAATCAGCCCCAGCATTTT | TRBD1 | TRBJ1-5 | many | TRBV15
CSVDNGLETQYF | TGCAGCGTTGACAACGGGCTGGAGACCCAGTACTTC | - | TRBJ2-5 | few | TRBV29-1
CSAIQGGFGYTF | TGCAGTGCAATCCAGGGGGGCTTCGGCTACACCTTC | TRBD1 | TRBJ1-2 | - | TRBV20-1
CASTPHKRTSASYEQYF | TGTGCCAGCACGCCCCACAAGCGGACTAGCGCCTCCTACGAGCAGTACTTC | TRBD2 | TRBJ2-7 | many | TRBV25-1
CASSSTRSSYNSPLHF | TGTGCCAGCAGTTCGACCAGGAGCTCCTATAATTCACCCCTCCACTTT | - | TRBJ1-6 | many | TRBV12-3/TRBV12-4
CSVRSRGGYGYTF | TGCAGCGTTAGGTCGAGGGGCGGCTATGGCTACACCTTC | - | TRBJ1-2 | - | TRBV29-1
CASSEPGTGFYEQYF | TGTGCCAGCAGTGAGCCCGGGACAGGTTTCTACGAGCAGTACTTC | TRBD1 | TRBJ2-7 | - | TRBV6-1
CASSFSAEQYF | TGTGCCAGCAGTTTCTCGGCCGAGCAGTACTTC | - | TRBJ2-7 | few | TRBV6-2/TRBV6-3
CSVGTETHNQPQPF | TGCAGCGTCGGTACCGAGACACATAATCAGCCCCAGCCTTTT | - | TRBJ1-5 | once | TRBV29-1
CASSILALGEQYF | TGTGCCAGCAGCATACTAGCGCTCGGCGAGCAGTACTTC | TRBD2 | TRBJ2-7 | few | TRBV11-2
CASKDRDLGETQYF | TGTGCCAGCAAAGACAGGGACCTAGGAGAGACCCAGTACTTC | TRBD1 | TRBJ2-5 | - | TRBV3-1
CATSDRTGLYGYTF | TGTGCCACCAGTGACCGCACGGGGTTATATGGCTACACCTTC | - | TRBJ1-2 | many | TRBV24-1
CASSEKGLDSFGSGLGEQFF | TGTGCCAGCAGTGAAAAGGGACTAGATTCTTTTGGGAGCGGTCTGGGTGAGCAGTTCTTC | TRBD2 | TRBJ2-1 | many | TRBV2
CASRLEPNYYEQYF | TGTGCCAGCAGACTTGAGCCTAATTATTACGAGCAGTACTTC | - | TRBJ2-7 | many | TRBV12-3/TRBV12-4
CVSSFGDRTLLSPLHF | TGCGTCAGCAGCTTTGGGGACAGAACATTACTTTCACCCCTCCACTTT | TRBD1 | TRBJ1-6 | once | TRBV5-1
CSAYTGGGGSNQPQHF | TGCAGTGCTTACACAGGGGGAGGAGGGAGCAATCAGCCCCAGCATTTT | TRBD1 | TRBJ1-5 | - | TRBV20-1
CSASQGIYEQYF | TGCAGTGCTTCACAGGGGATCTACGAGCAGTACTTC | TRBD1 | TRBJ2-7 | many | TRBV20-1
CASSLVWGAMGIQYF | TGTGCCAGCAGCTTAGTTTGGGGGGCGATGGGCATTCAGTACTTC | - | TRBJ2-4 | many | TRBV11-2
CASSLGGEPQHF | TGTGCCAGCAGCCTAGGAGGGGAGCCCCAGCATTTT | - | TRBJ1-5 | - | TRBV6-1
CASSSLDRGNQPQHF | TGTGCCAGCAGTTCCTTGGACAGGGGGAATCAGCCCCAGCATTTT | TRBD1 | TRBJ1-5 | - | TRBV28
CASRQGSSDTGELFF | TGTGCCAGCAGGCAGGGGAGTTCGGACACCGGGGAGCTGTTTTTT | - | TRBJ2-2 | many | TRBV6-1